This T cell receptor (beta chain) was sequenced for a study of beta chain features in type 1 diabetes. Whole-study results and caveats: Among patients with Type 1 diabetes, TCRB CDR3s were moderately but significantly shorter in every one of the four CD4+ subsets.

Expressed TCRB transcripts were sequenced because the entire RNA isolate underwent reverse transcription. Data came from immunoSEQ multiplex PCR; TCRdb stores just in-frame clones and leaves some out. Seen here are roughly 150,000 clones, approximately 9.1% observed once, and the top ten hold roughly 0.7%. Cell sorting via CD45RO/CCR7/CD25/CD127/CD95/CD27 was performed to obtain CD4+ naive, central memory, regulatory and stem cell-like memory cells. The germline V and J ends were trimmed by 7 bases and 1 base, with 14 bases remaining between them. The germline V gene has CDR1 SNHLY and CDR2 FYNNEI. The length of the CDR3 is 15 residues. This clone was recorded a few times. Its target is not known.

The chain uses TRBV2 and TRBJ1-5, with TRBD1 as a possible D gene (6 bases). The specimen was central memory CD4+ T cells from blood. This clonotype was sampled from a woman in her 30s with type 1 diabetes. The DNA for the CDR3 is TGTGCCAGCAACTACAGGGCCCTGAGCAATCAGCCCCAGCATTTT. Translating gives CASNYRALSNQPQHF.